The rows below give T cell receptor beta chains drawn from one sample of a study of shared clonotypes between healthy human individuals. Clones were sequenced by immunoSEQ multiplex PCR, and TCRdb holds only the in-frame ones, with some missing. The data contain some 1 million clones, approximately 76% of them seen just once; the ten biggest clones take up about 1.4%. Sequenced: memory CD4+ T cells sorted from blood. These receptors were obtained from a young man in good health. The conserved cysteine and the conserved F or W are not part of the CDR3 here. The order of the fields is CDR3 protein, clone size, CDR3 length, V gene, J gene. Expanded clones get a size class; other rows say once, few or many, or leave the size out.

cdr3_aa: ASRTGSSYNSPLH
clone_size: few
cdr3_length: 13
v_call: TRBV2
j_call: TRBJ1-6

cdr3_aa: ASSQGTGGIGYT
clone_size: once
cdr3_length: 12
v_call: TRBV14
j_call: TRBJ1-2

cdr3_aa: ASSSVGWGAPSYEQY
clone_size: -
cdr3_length: 15
v_call: TRBV7-9
j_call: TRBJ2-7

cdr3_aa: ASSEAIRVNNSPLH
clone_size: -
cdr3_length: 14
v_call: TRBV6-1
j_call: TRBJ1-6

cdr3_aa: ASSSLSRGRTDTQY
clone_size: once
cdr3_length: 14
v_call: TRBV6-5
j_call: TRBJ2-3

cdr3_aa: ASSGRLTTSTDTQY
clone_size: -
cdr3_length: 14
v_call: TRBV5-1
j_call: TRBJ2-3

cdr3_aa: ASRTERGGELF
clone_size: -
cdr3_length: 11
v_call: TRBV6-1
j_call: TRBJ2-2

cdr3_aa: ASSQELLAGRTGELF
clone_size: few
cdr3_length: 15
v_call: TRBV4-3
j_call: TRBJ2-2

cdr3_aa: ASSNPPRDGVETQY
clone_size: -
cdr3_length: 14
v_call: TRBV7-8
j_call: TRBJ2-5

cdr3_aa: ASSLLTGSKRGTQY
clone_size: -
cdr3_length: 14
v_call: TRBV28
j_call: TRBJ2-3

cdr3_aa: ASSPSPGPYEQF
clone_size: -
cdr3_length: 12
v_call: TRBV6-4
j_call: TRBJ2-1

cdr3_aa: ASSLRPGTGPYNEQF
clone_size: many
cdr3_length: 15
v_call: TRBV11-2
j_call: TRBJ2-1

cdr3_aa: ASSPAGPSSYEQY
clone_size: -
cdr3_length: 13
v_call: TRBV11-2
j_call: TRBJ2-7

cdr3_aa: ASSPPGTRDEQF
clone_size: -
cdr3_length: 12
v_call: TRBV18
j_call: TRBJ2-1

cdr3_aa: ATRGRANYGYT
clone_size: -
cdr3_length: 11
v_call: TRBV2
j_call: TRBJ1-2

cdr3_aa: ASSDTGNSPLH
clone_size: once
cdr3_length: 11
v_call: TRBV25-1
j_call: TRBJ1-6

cdr3_aa: ASSSPGQGNTGELF
clone_size: few
cdr3_length: 14
v_call: TRBV5-4
j_call: TRBJ2-2

cdr3_aa: AWSFSGVGGNTIY
clone_size: -
cdr3_length: 13
v_call: TRBV30
j_call: TRBJ1-3

cdr3_aa: ASSEGASGSKDTGELF
clone_size: few
cdr3_length: 16
v_call: TRBV10-1
j_call: TRBJ2-2